This paragraph covers one TCR beta chain sequence. Its antigen is not identified. This record belongs to a study of cytomegalovirus exposure and HLA in healthy donors. Regarding the study as a whole: A later analysis found that most CMV-associated TCR beta chains appeared HLA-restricted.

The study ran its PCR with 60 Vbeta and 13 Jbeta primers. Clones were sequenced by immunoSEQ multiplex PCR, and TCRdb holds only the in-frame ones, with some missing. The sample contains 150,000 or so clones, over 60% of which appear only once. The CDR3 is 13 residues long. V was pared by 7 bases and J by 5 bases, with 6 bases of the junction left unmatched. Germline V CDR1 and CDR2: MNHEY, SMNVEV (reference sequence). The chain recombines TRBV27 with TRBJ2-3; 7 nucleotides match TRBD1. This receptor was identified in a man aged 35 to 55 in good health and CMV-seropositive. Sequenced: PBMCs. The CDR3 DNA sequence: TGTGCCAGCACACGACAGGGAAAAGATACGCAGTATTTT. The encoded protein is CASTRQGKDTQYF.